This TCR beta chain was recorded in a study of blood T cell repertoires in COVID-19. Profiled with immunoSEQ multiplex PCR; TCRdb holds only in-frame clones, not every one. The sample shows 240,000 or so clones, approximately 85% of them seen only once. The CDR3 totals 13 residues. Trimming took off 7 bases at V and 5 bases at J, with 17 bases between the two ends. CDR1 is SQVTM and CDR2 is ANQGSEA in the germline V gene. This chain joins TRBV29-1 and TRBJ1-2; D may be TRBD1 (6 bases). The source of this sequence is a woman in her fifties or sixties who had recovered from COVID-19. The sequenced sample was PBMCs or T cells enriched from blood (not recorded which). The CDR3 is CSATAGGRYGYTF. The CDR3 DNA reads as TGCAGCGCCACGGCGGGGGGGCGTTATGGCTACACCTTC.